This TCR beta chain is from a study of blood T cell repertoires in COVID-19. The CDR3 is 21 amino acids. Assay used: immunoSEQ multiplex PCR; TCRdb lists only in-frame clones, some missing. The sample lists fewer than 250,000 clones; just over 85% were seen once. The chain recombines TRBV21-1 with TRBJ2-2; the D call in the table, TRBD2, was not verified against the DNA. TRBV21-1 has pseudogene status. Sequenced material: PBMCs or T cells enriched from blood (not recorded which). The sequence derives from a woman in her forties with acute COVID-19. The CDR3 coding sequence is TGTGCCAGCAGCAAAGGCCGCCCAGCGGGAGGGCCCGTATTGAACACCGGGGAGCTGTTTTTT. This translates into CASSKGRPAGGPVLNTGELFF.